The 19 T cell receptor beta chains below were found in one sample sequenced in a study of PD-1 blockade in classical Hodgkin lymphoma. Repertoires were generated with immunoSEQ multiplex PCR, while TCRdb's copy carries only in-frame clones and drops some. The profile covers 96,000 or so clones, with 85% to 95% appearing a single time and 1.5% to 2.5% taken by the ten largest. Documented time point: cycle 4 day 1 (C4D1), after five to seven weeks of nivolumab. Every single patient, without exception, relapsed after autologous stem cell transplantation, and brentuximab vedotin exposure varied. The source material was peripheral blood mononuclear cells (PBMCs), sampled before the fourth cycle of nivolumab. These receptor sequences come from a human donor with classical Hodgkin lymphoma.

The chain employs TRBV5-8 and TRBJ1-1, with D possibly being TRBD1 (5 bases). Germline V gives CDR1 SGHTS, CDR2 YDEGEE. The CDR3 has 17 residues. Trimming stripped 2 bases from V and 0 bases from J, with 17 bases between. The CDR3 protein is CASSFRRGRHMNTEAFF. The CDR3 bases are TGTGCCAGCAGCTTCCGTAGGGGTCGGCATATGAACACTGAAGCTTTCTTT.

Here the CDR3 reads CASRPYTGTGTEAFF. In DNA form, the CDR3 reads TGTGCCAGCAGGCCCTATACAGGGACGGGTACTGAAGCTTTCTTT. The chain combines TRBV28 with TRBJ1-1; possibly TRBD1 for D (6 bases). This CDR3 comprises 15 residues. V was shortened by 6 bases and J by 5 bases, with 19 bases between the two germline ends. Germline V gives CDR1 MDHEN, CDR2 SYDVKM.

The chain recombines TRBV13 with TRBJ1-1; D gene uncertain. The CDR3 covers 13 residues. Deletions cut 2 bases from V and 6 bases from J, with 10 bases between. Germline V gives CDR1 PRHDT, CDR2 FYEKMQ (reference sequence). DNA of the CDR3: TGTGCCAGCAGCTTAATCCACCAGTCTGAAGCTTTCTTT. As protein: CASSLIHQSEAFF.

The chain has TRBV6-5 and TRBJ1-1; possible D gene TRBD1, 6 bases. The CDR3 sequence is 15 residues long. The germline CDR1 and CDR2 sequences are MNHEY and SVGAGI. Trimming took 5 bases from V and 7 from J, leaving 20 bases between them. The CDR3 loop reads CASSNRVAGPHEAFF. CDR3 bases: TGTGCCAGCAGTAACAGGGTAGCGGGGCCGCATGAAGCTTTCTTT.

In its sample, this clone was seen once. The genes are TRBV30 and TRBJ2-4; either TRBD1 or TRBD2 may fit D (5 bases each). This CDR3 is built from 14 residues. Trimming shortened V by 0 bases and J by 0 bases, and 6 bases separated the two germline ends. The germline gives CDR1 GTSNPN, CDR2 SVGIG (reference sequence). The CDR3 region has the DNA TGTGCCTGGAGTGTTGGGGGAGCCAAAAACATTCAGTACTTC. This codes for CAWSVGGAKNIQYF.

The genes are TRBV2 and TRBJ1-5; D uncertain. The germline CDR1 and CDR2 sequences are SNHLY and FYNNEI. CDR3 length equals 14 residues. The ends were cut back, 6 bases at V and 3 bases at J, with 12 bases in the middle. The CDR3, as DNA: TGTGCCAGCAGGAGGTTCACTTACAATCAGCCCCAGCATTTT. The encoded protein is CASRRFTYNQPQHF. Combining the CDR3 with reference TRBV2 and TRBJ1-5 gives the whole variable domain EPEVTQTPSHQVTQMGQEVILRCVPISNHLYFYWYRQILGQKVEFLVSFYNNEISEKSEIFDDQFSVERPDGSNFTLKIRSTKLEDSAMYFCASRRFTYNQPQHFGDGTRLSIL.

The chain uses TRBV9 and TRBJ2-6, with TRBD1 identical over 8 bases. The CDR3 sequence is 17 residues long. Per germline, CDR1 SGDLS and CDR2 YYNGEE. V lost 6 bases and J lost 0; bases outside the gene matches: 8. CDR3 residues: CASTRTGSSSGANVLTF. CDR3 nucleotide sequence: TGTGCCAGCACCCGGACAGGGAGCAGCTCTGGGGCCAACGTCCTGACTTTC.

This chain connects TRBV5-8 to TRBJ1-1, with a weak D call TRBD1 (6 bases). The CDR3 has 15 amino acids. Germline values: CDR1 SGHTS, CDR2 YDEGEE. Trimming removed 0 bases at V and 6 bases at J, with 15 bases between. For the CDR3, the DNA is TGTGCCAGCAGCTTGGGGGGACTACAGGGATCTGAAGCTTTCTTT. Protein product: CASSLGGLQGSEAFF.

Here the CDR3 DNA reads TGTGCCATCAATGTCGAGGTACAGGGGAAAGGCTACACCTTC. Residues: CAINVEVQGKGYTF. This sequence joins TRBV10-3 and TRBJ1-2, with 7 bases aligning to TRBD1. Germline CDR1 reads ENHRY; CDR2 reads SYGVKD. The CDR3 spans 14 residues. The trim removed 7 bases at V and 8 bases at J, leaving 13 bases unmatched.

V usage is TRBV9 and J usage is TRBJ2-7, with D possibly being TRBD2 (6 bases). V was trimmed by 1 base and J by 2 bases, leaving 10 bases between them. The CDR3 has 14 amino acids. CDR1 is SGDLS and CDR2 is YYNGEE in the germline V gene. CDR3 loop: CASSVRAGPYEQYF. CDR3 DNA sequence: TGTGCCAGCAGCGTACGGGCGGGACCCTACGAGCAGTACTTC.

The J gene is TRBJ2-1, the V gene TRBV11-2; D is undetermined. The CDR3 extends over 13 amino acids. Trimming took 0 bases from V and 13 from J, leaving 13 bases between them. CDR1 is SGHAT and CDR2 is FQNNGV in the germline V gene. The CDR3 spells CASSLDSGRPQFF. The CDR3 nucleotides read TGTGCCAGCAGCTTAGATTCCGGCAGACCACAGTTCTTC.

The CDR3 DNA sequence: TGCGCCAGCAGTCACAGGGGCGGGGAGAACACTGAAGCTTTCTTT. As protein: CASSHRGGENTEAFF. This chain links TRBV5-1 with TRBJ1-1; 7 bases are shared with TRBD1. CDR3 length: 15 residues. V lost 5 bases and J lost 1; bases outside the gene matches: 8. In germline, CDR1 is SGHRS, CDR2 YFSETQ.

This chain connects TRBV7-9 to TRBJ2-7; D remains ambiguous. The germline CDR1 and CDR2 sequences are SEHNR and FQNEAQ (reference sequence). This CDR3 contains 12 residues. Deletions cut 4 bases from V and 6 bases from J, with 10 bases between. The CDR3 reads CASSSISPEQYF. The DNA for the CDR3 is TGTGCCAGCAGCTCTATCTCCCCCGAGCAGTACTTC.

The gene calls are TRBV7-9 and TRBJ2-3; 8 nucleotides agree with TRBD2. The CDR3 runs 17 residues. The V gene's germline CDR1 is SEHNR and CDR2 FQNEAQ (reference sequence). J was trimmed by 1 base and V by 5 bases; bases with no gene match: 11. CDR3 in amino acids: CASSPVGGRRGTDTQYF. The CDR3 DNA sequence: TGTGCCAGCAGCCCCGTCGGCGGGAGGAGGGGCACAGATACGCAGTATTTT. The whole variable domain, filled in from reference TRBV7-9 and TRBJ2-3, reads DTGVSQNPRHKITKRGQNVTFRCDPISEHNRLYWYRQTLGQGPEFLTYFQNEAQLEKSRLLSDRFSAERPKGSFSTLEIQRTEQGDSAMYLCASSPVGGRRGTDTQYFGPGTRLTVL.

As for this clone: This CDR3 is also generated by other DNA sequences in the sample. CDR3 in DNA: TGCAGCGTTCCGGGACAGGGGGCCTACGAGCAGTACTTC. Protein: CSVPGQGAYEQYF. The gene calls are TRBV29-1 and TRBJ2-7; TRBD1 agrees at 11 bases. In germline, CDR1 is SQVTM, CDR2 ANQGSEA. V was clipped by 5 bases and J by 2 bases; unmatched bases: 2. CDR3 length: 13 amino acids.

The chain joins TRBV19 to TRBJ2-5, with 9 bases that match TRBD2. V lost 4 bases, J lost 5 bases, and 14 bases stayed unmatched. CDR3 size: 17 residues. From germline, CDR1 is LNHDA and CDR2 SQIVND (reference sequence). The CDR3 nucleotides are TGTGCCAGTAGTACCCCGGCTAGCGGGATAACGGGGGAGACCCAGTACTTC. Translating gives CASSTPASGITGETQYF.

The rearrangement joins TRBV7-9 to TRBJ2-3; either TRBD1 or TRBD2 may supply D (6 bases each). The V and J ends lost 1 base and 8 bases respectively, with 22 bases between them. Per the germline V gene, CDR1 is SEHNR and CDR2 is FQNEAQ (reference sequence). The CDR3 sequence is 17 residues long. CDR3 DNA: TGTGCCAGCAGCTTAGGAAGGGACAAACGGGGGAATGCTACGCAGTATTTT. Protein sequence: CASSLGRDKRGNATQYF.

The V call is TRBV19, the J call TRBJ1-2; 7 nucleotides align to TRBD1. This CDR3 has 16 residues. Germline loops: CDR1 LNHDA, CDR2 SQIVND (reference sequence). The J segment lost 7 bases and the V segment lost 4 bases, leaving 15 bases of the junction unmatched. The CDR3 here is CASSTSRGEGASGYTF. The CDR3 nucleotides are TGTGCCAGTAGTACCTCCCGCGGTGAGGGGGCCAGTGGCTACACCTTC.

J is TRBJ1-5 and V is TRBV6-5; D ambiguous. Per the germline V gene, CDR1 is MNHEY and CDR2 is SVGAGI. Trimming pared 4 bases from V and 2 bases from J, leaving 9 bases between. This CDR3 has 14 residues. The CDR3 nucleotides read TGTGCCAGCAGTTCCGCATGGGGCAATCAGCCCCAGCATTTT. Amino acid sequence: CASSSAWGNQPQHF.